The 10 T cell receptor beta chains reported below all come from one sample, sequenced in a study of blood T cell repertoires in COVID-19. Profiling relied on immunoSEQ multiplex PCR, and the TCRdb table lists in-frame clones only, not all of them. The repertoire holds under 90,000 clones, roughly nine tenths seen once, with roughly 3.1% in the top ten. Sequencing used peripheral blood. All receptors derive from a woman aged 45-65 years with COVID-19, enrolled during active disease.

The table lists this clone with a few counts. The chain joins TRBV13 to TRBJ2-5, with 10 bases identical to TRBD2. The trim removed 2 bases at V and 2 bases at J, leaving 17 bases unmatched. CDR1 and CDR2 from the germline V gene are PRHDT and FYEKMQ (reference sequence). CDR3 length: 20 residues. CDR3: CASSLSALASGRGGQETQYF. The CDR3, as DNA: TGTGCCAGCAGCTTATCAGCCCTGGCTAGCGGGAGAGGGGGGCAAGAGACCCAGTACTTC. Supplemented by reference TRBV13 and TRBJ2-5, the full variable domain reads AAGVIQSPRHLIKEKRETATLKCYPIPRHDTVYWYQQGPGQDPQFLISFYEKMQSDKGSIPDRFSAQQFSDYHSELNMSSLELGDSALYFCASSLSALASGRGGQETQYFGPGTRLLVL.

CDR3 bases: TGTGCCAGCACGCCTTCGCCGGACAGCGAGCAGTACTTC. It yields the protein CASTPSPDSEQYF. The chain combines TRBV28 with TRBJ2-7, with D possibly matching TRBD1 (6 bases). In germline, CDR1 is MDHEN, CDR2 SYDVKM. This CDR3 has 13 amino acids. Trimming shortened V by 7 bases and J by 6 bases, and 16 bases separated the two germline ends.

The V and J genes are TRBV5-4 and TRBJ1-1; perhaps TRBD1 as D (6 bases). Between the trimmed V and J ends, which lost 2 bases and 6 bases, there was a span of 14 bases. This CDR3 spans 14 amino acids. Germline V CDR1 and CDR2: SGHNT, YYREEE (reference sequence). DNA of the CDR3: TGTGCCAGCAGCTTCTGGGACACGAGATCTGAAGCTTTCTTT. Amino acid sequence: CASSFWDTRSEAFF.

The chain employs TRBV28 and TRBJ2-6, with 8 bases identical to TRBD1. The CDR3 sequence is 17 residues long. V shed 3 bases, J shed 1 base, and the junction held 5 bases outside the gene matches. CDR1 is MDHEN, CDR2 SYDVKM, per germline. In DNA form, the CDR3 reads TGTGCCAGCAGTTTGGACAGGGCCGGATCTGGGGCCAACGTCCTGACTTTC. Its translation: CASSLDRAGSGANVLTF.

The CDR3 coding sequence is TGTGCCAGCAGCTTGTTGAACTTAAACTCTGGAAACACCATATATTTT. The encoded protein is CASSLLNLNSGNTIYF. V and J are TRBV5-4 and TRBJ1-3; no firm D call. Trimming took 1 base from V and 0 from J, leaving 11 bases between them. The CDR3 consists of 16 residues. CDR1 and CDR2 from the germline V gene are SGHNT and YYREEE (reference sequence).

The rearrangement joins TRBV24-1 to TRBJ1-1; 9 bases are a match to TRBD1. J gave up 3 bases and V 2 bases, and 9 bases lay outside the gene matches. Looked up from germline, CDR1 is KGHDR and CDR2 is SFDVKD. This CDR3 comprises 17 residues. CDR3 nucleotide sequence: TGTGCCACCAGTGATTCAAACTGGACAGGGGTCGACACTGAAGCTTTCTTT. It translates to CATSDSNWTGVDTEAFF.

V usage is TRBV7-3 and J usage is TRBJ2-1; 10 positions match TRBD2. The CDR3 sequence is 17 residues long. V was clipped by 5 bases and J by 5 bases; unmatched bases: 12. The germline V gene has CDR1 SGHTA and CDR2 FQGTGA. CDR3 sequence reads: CASSPGLGLADNNEQFF. The CDR3 DNA reads TGTGCCAGCAGCCCAGGTCTAGGACTAGCGGATAACAATGAGCAGTTCTTC.

This clone has more than one count but fewer than ten. This sequence joins TRBV7-9 and TRBJ1-1; 9 positions match TRBD1. The CDR3 is made up of 18 amino acids. Per germline, CDR1 SEHNR and CDR2 FQNEAQ (reference sequence). Losses at the gene ends were 7 bases for V and 4 bases for J; bases not matched to a gene: 19. The CDR3 sequence is CASTLPGTGNGKSTEAFF. Written as DNA, the CDR3 is TGTGCCAGCACCCTCCCCGGGACAGGGAACGGTAAGAGCACTGAAGCTTTCTTT.

About this clone: The same CDR3 can be traced to other DNA sequences in this sample. The CDR3 bases are TGTGCCAGCTCCCCGCCCGGCTCCTATAATTCACCCCTCCACTTT. Translating it yields CASSPPGSYNSPLHF. The chain is built from TRBV18 and TRBJ1-6; D is unresolved. Trimming shortened V by 6 bases and J by 0 bases, and 9 bases separated the two germline ends. CDR1 is KGHSH, CDR2 LQKENI, per germline. CDR3 length equals 15 residues.

The table lists this clone with a count of one. This chain uses TRBV19 with TRBJ1-4; D is uncertain. Trimming cost V 1 base and J 0 bases, with 9 bases left between them. The CDR3 contains 16 residues. The germline V gene encodes CDR1 LNHDA and CDR2 SQIVND (reference sequence). The CDR3 nucleotides read TGTGCCAGTAGTATAGGGCGAGCGGCAACTAATGAAAAACTGTTTTTT. The encoded protein is CASSIGRAATNEKLFF.